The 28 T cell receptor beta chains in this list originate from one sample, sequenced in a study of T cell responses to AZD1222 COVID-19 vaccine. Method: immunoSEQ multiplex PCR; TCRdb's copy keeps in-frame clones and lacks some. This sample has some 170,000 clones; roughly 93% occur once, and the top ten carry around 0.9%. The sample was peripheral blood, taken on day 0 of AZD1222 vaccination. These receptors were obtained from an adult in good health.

The CDR3 DNA follows: TGTGCCAGCAGCGACGAGACAGCGCCTTATGGCTACACCTTC. It encodes CASSDETAPYGYTF. The chain employs TRBV9 and TRBJ1-2; a possible D gene is TRBD1 (5 bases). The CDR3 extends over 14 amino acids. Germline V gene data show CDR1 as SGDLS and CDR2 as YYNGEE. The V gene lost 3 bases and the J gene lost 5 bases, with 14 bases spanning the gap. Based on the CDR3 plus reference TRBV9 and TRBJ1-2, the full variable domain is DSGVTQTPKHLITATGQRVTLRCSPRSGDLSVYWYQQSLDQGLQFLIQYYNGEERAKGNILERFSAQQFPDLHSELNLSSLELGDSALYFCASSDETAPYGYTFGSGTRLTVV.

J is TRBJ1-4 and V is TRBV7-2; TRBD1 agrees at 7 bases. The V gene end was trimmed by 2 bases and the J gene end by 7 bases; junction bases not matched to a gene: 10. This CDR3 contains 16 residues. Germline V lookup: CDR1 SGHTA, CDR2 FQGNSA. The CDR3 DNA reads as TGTGCCAGCAGCTTACTACGACAGGGAGAAAGTGAAAAACTGTTTTTT. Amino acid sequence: CASSLLRQGESEKLFF.

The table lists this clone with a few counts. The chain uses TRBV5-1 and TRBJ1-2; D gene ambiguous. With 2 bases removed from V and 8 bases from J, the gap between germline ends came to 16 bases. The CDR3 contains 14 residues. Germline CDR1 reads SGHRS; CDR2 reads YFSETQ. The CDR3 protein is CASSFVPALDGYTF. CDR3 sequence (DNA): TGCGCCAGCAGCTTCGTACCAGCACTCGACGGCTACACCTTC.

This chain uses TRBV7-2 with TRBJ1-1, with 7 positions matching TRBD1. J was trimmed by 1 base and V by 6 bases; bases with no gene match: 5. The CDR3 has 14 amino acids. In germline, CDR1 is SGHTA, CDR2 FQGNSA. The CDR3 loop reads CASRETGTNTEAFF. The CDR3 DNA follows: TGTGCCAGCAGAGAGACAGGGACGAACACTGAAGCTTTCTTT. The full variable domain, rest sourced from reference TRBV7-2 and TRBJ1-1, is GAGVSQSPSNKVTEKGKDVELRCDPISGHTALYWYRQSLGQGLEFLIYFQGNSAPDKSGLPSDRFSAERTGGSVSTLTIQRTQQEDSAVYLCASRETGTNTEAFFGQGTRLTVV.

The CDR3 DNA reads as TGTGCCAGCAGCCCCCCGACAGGGCAAGGCTTAAATTCACCCCTCCACTTT. It translates to CASSPPTGQGLNSPLHF. The rearrangement joins TRBV21-1 to TRBJ1-6; no DNA check was done on the table's D call, TRBD1. TRBV21-1 is labeled a pseudogene. This CDR3 region has 17 residues.

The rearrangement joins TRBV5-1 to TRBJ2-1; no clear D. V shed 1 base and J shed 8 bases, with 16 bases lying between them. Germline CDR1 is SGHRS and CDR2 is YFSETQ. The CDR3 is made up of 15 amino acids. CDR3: CASSLKGSVLYEQFF. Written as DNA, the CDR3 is TGCGCCAGCAGCTTGAAGGGTTCGGTTTTATATGAGCAGTTCTTC.

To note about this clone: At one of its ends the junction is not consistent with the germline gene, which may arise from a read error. CDR3 coding DNA: TGTGCCAGCAGCTCAAGACAGAACTACAATGAAGGGATCTTC. It is translated as CASSSRQNYNEGIF. The rearrangement links TRBV5-4 to TRBJ2-1, with D possibly being TRBD1 (5 bases). There are 14 residues in the CDR3. Germline CDR1 reads SGHNT; CDR2 reads YYREEE (reference sequence).

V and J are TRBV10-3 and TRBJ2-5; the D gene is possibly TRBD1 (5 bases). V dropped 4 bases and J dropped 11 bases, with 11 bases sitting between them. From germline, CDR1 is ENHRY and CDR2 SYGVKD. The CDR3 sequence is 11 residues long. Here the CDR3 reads CAISGTDKQYF. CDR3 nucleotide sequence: TGTGCCATCAGTGGGACGGACAAACAGTACTTC.

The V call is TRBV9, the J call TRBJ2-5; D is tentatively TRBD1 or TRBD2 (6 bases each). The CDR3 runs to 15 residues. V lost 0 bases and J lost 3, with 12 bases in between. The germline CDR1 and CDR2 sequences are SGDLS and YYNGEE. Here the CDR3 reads CASSVAGGQKETQYF. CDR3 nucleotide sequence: TGTGCCAGCAGCGTAGCTGGGGGGCAGAAAGAGACCCAGTACTTC.

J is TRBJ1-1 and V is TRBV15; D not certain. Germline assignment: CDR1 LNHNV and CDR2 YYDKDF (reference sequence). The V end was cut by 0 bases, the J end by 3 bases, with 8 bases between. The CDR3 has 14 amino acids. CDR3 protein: CATSRETRDTEAFF. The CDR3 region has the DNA TGTGCCACCAGCAGAGAGACACGAGACACTGAAGCTTTCTTT. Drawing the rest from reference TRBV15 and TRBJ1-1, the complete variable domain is DAMVIQNPRYQVTQFGKPVTLSCSQTLNHNVMYWYQQKSSQAPKLLFHYYDKDFNNEADTPDNFQSRRPNTSFCFLDIRSPGLGDTAMYLCATSRETRDTEAFFGQGTRLTVV.

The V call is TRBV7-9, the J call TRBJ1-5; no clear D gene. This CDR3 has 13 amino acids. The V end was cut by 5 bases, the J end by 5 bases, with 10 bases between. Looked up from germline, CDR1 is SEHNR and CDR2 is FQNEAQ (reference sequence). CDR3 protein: CASSPDTHQPQHF. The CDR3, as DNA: TGTGCCAGCAGCCCCGACACACATCAGCCCCAGCATTTT.

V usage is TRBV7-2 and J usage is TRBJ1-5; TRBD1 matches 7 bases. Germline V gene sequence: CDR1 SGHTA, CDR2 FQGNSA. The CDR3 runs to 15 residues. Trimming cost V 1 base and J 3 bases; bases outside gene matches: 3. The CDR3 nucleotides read TGTGCCAGCAGCTTAGGGACAGGACACAATCAGCCCCAGCATTTT. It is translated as CASSLGTGHNQPQHF.

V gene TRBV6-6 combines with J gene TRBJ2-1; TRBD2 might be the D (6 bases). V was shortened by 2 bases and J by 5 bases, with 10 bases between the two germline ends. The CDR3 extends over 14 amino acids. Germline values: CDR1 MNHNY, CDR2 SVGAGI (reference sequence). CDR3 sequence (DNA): TGTGCCAGCAGTTACGGGACTCTAAACAATGAGCAGTTCTTC. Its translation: CASSYGTLNNEQFF.

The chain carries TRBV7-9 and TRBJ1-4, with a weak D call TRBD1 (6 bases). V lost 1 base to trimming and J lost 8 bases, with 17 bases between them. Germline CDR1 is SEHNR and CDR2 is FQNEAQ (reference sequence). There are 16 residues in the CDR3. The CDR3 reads CASSLGLGTTAEKLFF. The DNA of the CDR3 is TGTGCCAGCAGCTTAGGGCTTGGGACAACCGCGGAAAAACTGTTTTTT. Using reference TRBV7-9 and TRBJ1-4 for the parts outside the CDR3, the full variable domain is DTGVSQNPRHKITKRGQNVTFRCDPISEHNRLYWYRQTLGQGPEFLTYFQNEAQLEKSRLLSDRFSAERPKGSFSTLEIQRTEQGDSAMYLCASSLGLGTTAEKLFFGSGTQLSVL.

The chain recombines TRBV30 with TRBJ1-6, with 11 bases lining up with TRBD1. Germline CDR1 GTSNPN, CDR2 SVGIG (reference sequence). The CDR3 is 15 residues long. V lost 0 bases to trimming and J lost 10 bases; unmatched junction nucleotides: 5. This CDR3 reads CAWSVRGQGVSPLHF. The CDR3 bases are TGTGCCTGGAGTGTACGGGGACAGGGGGTCTCACCCCTCCACTTT.

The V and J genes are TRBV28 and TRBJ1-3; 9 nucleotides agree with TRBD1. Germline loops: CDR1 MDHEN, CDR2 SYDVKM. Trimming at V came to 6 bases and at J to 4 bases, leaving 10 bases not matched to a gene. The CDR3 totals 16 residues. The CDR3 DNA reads TGTGCCAGCAGAAACGCCGGGACAGGGACCGGAAACACCATATATTTT. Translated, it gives CASRNAGTGTGNTIYF.

The chain's CDR3 is CASSLNWDRGTPDQPQHF. CDR3 sequence (DNA): TGTGCCAGCAGCCTGAACTGGGACAGGGGGACGCCGGATCAGCCCCAGCATTTT. The V gene is TRBV7-8, the J gene TRBJ1-5, with 11 bases lining up with TRBD1. The length of the CDR3 is 18 residues. Germline V gene data show CDR1 as SGHVS and CDR2 as FQNEAQ. After removal of 5 bases from V and 5 bases from J, the junction contained 14 bases not matched to a gene.

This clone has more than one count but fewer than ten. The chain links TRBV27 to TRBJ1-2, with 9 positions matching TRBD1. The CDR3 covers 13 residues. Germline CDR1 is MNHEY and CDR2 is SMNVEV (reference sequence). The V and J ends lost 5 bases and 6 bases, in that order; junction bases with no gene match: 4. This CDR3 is CASSKGQGDGYTF. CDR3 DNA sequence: TGTGCCAGCAGTAAGGGACAGGGAGATGGCTACACCTTC.

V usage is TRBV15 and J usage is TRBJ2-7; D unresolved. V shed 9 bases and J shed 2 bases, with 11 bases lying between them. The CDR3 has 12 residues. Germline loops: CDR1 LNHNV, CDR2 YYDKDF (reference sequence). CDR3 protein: CATGPSPYEQYF. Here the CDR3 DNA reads TGTGCCACGGGCCCATCGCCCTACGAGCAGTACTTC. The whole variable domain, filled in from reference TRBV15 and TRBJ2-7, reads DAMVIQNPRYQVTQFGKPVTLSCSQTLNHNVMYWYQQKSSQAPKLLFHYYDKDFNNEADTPDNFQSRRPNTSFCFLDIRSPGLGDTAMYLCATGPSPYEQYFGPGTRLTVT.

The CDR3 sequence: CASSVGAGGTYNEQFF. The CDR3 DNA sequence: TGTGCCAGCAGCGTGGGCGCGGGGGGTACCTACAATGAGCAGTTCTTC. V and J are TRBV9 and TRBJ2-1, with 8 bases fitting TRBD2. CDR3 length equals 16 residues. The V gene end was trimmed by 2 bases and the J gene end by 2 bases; junction bases not matched to a gene: 6. CDR1 SGDLS and CDR2 YYNGEE come from the germline V gene.

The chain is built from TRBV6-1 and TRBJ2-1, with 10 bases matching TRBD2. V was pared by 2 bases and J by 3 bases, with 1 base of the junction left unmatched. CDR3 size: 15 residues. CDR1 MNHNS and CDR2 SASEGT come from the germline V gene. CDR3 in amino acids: CASSERLAGYNEQFF. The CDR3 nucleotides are TGTGCCAGCAGTGAAAGACTAGCGGGCTACAATGAGCAGTTCTTC.

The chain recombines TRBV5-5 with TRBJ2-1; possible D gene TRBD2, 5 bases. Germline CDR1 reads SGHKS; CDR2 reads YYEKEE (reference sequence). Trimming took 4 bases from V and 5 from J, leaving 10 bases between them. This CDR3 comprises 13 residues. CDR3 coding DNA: TGTGCCAGCAGCACGGGAACCCACAATGAGCAGTTCTTC. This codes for CASSTGTHNEQFF.

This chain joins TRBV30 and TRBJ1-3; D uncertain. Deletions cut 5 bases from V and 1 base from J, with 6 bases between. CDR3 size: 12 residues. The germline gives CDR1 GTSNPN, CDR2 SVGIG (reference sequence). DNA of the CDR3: TGTGCCTGGGGGGATTCTGGAAACACCATATATTTT. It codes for CAWGDSGNTIYF.

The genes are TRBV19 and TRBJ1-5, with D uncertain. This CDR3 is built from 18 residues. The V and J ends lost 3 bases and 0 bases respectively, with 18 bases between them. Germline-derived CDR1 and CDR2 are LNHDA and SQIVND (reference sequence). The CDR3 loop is CASSIDSGQDYSNQPQHF. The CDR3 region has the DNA TGTGCCAGTAGTATCGATAGCGGCCAAGACTATAGCAATCAGCCCCAGCATTTT.

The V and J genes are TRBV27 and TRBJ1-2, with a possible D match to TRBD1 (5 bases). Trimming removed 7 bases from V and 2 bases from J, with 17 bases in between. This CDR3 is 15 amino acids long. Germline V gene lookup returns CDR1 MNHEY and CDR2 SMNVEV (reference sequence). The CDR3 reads CASTNIPGENYGYTF. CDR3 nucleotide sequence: TGTGCCAGCACAAACATACCGGGGGAAAACTATGGCTACACCTTC.

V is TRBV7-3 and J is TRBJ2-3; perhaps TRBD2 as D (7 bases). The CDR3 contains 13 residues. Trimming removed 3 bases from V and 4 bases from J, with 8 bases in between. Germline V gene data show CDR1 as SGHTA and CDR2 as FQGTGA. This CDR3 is CASSLGGPDTQYF. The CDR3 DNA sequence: TGTGCCAGCAGCTTGGGGGGGCCAGATACGCAGTATTTT.

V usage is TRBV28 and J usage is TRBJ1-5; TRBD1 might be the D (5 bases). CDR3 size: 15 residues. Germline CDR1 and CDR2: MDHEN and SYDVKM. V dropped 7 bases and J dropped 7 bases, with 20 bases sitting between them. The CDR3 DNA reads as TGTGCCAGCAACCTGGGCCAGGGATATAGACAGCCCCAGCATTTT. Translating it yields CASNLGQGYRQPQHF. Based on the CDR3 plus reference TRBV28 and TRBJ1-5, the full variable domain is DVKVTQSSRYLVKRTGEKVFLECVQDMDHENMFWYRQDPGLGLRLIYFSYDVKMKEKGDIPEGYSVSREKKERFSLILESASTNQTSMYLCASNLGQGYRQPQHFGDGTRLSIL.

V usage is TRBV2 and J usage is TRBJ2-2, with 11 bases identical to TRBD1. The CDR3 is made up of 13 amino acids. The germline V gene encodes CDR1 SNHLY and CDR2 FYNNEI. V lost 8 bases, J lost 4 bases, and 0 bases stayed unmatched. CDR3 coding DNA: TGTGCCAGCGGACAGGGGGCCACCGGGGAGCTGTTTTTT. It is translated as CASGQGATGELFF.